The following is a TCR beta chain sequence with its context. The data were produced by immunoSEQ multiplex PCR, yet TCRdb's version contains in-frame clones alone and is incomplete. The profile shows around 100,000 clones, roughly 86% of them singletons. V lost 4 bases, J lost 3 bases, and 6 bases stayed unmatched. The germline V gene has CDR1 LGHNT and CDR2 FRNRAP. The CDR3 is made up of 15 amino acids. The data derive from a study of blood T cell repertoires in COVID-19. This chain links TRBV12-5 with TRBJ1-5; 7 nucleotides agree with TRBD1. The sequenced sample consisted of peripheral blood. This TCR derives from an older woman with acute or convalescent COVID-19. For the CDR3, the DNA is TGTGCTAGTGGTTCGTACAGGGGCGACAATCAGCCCCAGCATTTT. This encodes CASGSYRGDNQPQHF. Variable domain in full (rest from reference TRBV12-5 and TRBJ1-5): DARVTQTPRHKVTEMGQEVTMRCQPILGHNTVFWYRQTMMQGLELLAYFRNRAPLDDSGMPKDRFSAEMPDATLATLKIQPSEPRDSAVYFCASGSYRGDNQPQHFGDGTRLSIL.